These 18 T cell receptor beta chains came from one sample sequenced in a study of blood T cell repertoires in COVID-19. This table comes from immunoSEQ multiplex PCR, and its TCRdb copy is limited to in-frame clones, with some not included. The table includes under 200,000 clones, around nine tenths detected once. The sample taken for sequencing was peripheral blood. The receptors originated from a man between 18 and 35 years old with active or convalescent COVID-19.

This chain uses TRBV6-2 or TRBV6-3 with TRBJ1-5, with unresolved D. Trimming removed 2 bases at V and 1 base at J, with 9 bases between. The CDR3 covers 15 residues. Germline V gives CDR1 MNHEY, CDR2 SVGEGT. CDR3 DNA sequence: TGTGCCAGCAGTTACGCGTTGGTCAGCAATCAGCCCCAGCATTTT. This sequence encodes CASSYALVSNQPQHF.

V gene TRBV3-1 (or the pseudogene TRBV3-2) combines with J gene TRBJ1-5; D not certain. There are 13 residues in the CDR3. Germline CDR1 reads LGHDT; CDR2 reads YNNKEL (reference sequence). Trimming pared 2 bases from V and 11 bases from J, leaving 13 bases between. CDR3 in amino acids: CASSQTMPGSQHF. The CDR3, as DNA: TGTGCCAGCAGCCAAACAATGCCGGGATCCCAGCATTTT.

J is TRBJ1-4 and V is TRBV25-1; 8 bases are a match to TRBD1. The CDR3 has 18 amino acids. Germline V lookup: CDR1 MGHDK, CDR2 SYGVNS. Unmatched junction bases numbered 20, after V lost 6 bases and J lost 8 bases. In nucleotides, the CDR3 is TGTGCCAGCAGCTGGGAGAGAGGACACAGGGGGGGGGAGGAAAAACTGTTTTTT. Its protein is CASSWERGHRGGEEKLFF.

The chain combines TRBV10-1 with TRBJ1-2; 7 nucleotides match TRBD1. V was pared by 6 bases and J by 3 bases, with 7 bases of the junction left unmatched. Germline V lookup: CDR1 WNHNN, CDR2 SYGVQD (reference sequence). The CDR3 spans 14 residues. DNA for the CDR3: TGCGCCAGCAGAATACAGGGGTGCTACTATGGCTACACCTTC. It encodes CASRIQGCYYGYTF.

The V gene is TRBV4-2, the J gene TRBJ1-1; D gene uncertain. V gave up 1 base and J gave up 0 bases, with 18 bases separating them. CDR3 length: 18 amino acids. In germline, CDR1 is LGHNA, CDR2 YNFKEQ. The CDR3 region is CASSQGDGLDPMNTEAFF. The CDR3 bases are TGTGCCAGCAGCCAAGGAGACGGTCTAGACCCCATGAACACTGAAGCTTTCTTT.

The chain employs TRBV5-1 and TRBJ1-1; weak D call: TRBD1 (6 bases). Germline loops: CDR1 SGHRS, CDR2 YFSETQ. CDR3 length equals 14 residues. V lost 4 bases, J lost 1 base, and 11 bases lay in between. The CDR3 spells CASSQLTGNTEAFF. The DNA for the CDR3 is TGCGCCAGCAGCCAACTGACAGGGAACACTGAAGCTTTCTTT.

V gene TRBV19 combines with J gene TRBJ1-1; possibly TRBD1 for D (6 bases). Trimming cost V 7 bases and J 5 bases, with 14 bases left between them. Germline V gene lookup returns CDR1 LNHDA and CDR2 SQIVND (reference sequence). The CDR3 spans 13 residues. CDR3 DNA: TGTGCCAGTACCACGGGGGGCCGGACTGAAGCTTTCTTT. This translates into CASTTGGRTEAFF.

This chain joins TRBV30 and TRBJ2-2, with a tentative D call TRBD2 (5 bases). Per the germline V gene, CDR1 is GTSNPN and CDR2 is SVGIG (reference sequence). V lost 6 bases and J lost 1, with 9 bases in between. The CDR3 contains 13 residues. CDR3 nucleotide sequence: TGTGCCTGTCTACTAGGGAACACCGGGGAGCTGTTTTTT. It translates to CACLLGNTGELFF.

The CDR3 protein is CAWSALAGTTYEQYF. The CDR3 DNA sequence: TGTGCCTGGAGTGCACTAGCGGGGACTACCTACGAGCAGTACTTC. The V call is TRBV30, the J call TRBJ2-7, with TRBD2 matching 10 bases. The CDR3 spans 15 residues. The V segment lost 1 base and the J segment 2 bases; nucleotides outside the gene matches: 5. Germline CDR1 and CDR2: GTSNPN and SVGIG (reference sequence). The full variable domain, with the rest looked up from reference TRBV30 and TRBJ2-7, is SQTIHQWPATLVQPVGSPLSLECTVEGTSNPNLYWYRQAAGRGLQLLFYSVGIGQISSEVPQNLSASRPQDRQFILSSKKLLLSDSGFYLCAWSALAGTTYEQYFGPGTRLTVT.

This clone has just a few counts. The rearrangement uses TRBV10-3 and TRBJ1-1; possible D gene TRBD1, 6 bases. Germline values: CDR1 ENHRY, CDR2 SYGVKD. This CDR3 has 15 residues. The V end lost 0 bases, the J end lost 5 bases, and 13 bases lay between the germline ends. CDR3: CAISESGGTRTEAFF. The CDR3 bases are TGTGCCATCAGTGAGTCAGGGGGTACGAGGACTGAAGCTTTCTTT.

This CDR3 reads CASSPLTGLIPEAFF. CDR3 sequence (DNA): TGTGCCAGCAGCCCACTTACAGGGTTAATCCCTGAAGCTTTCTTT. The chain joins TRBV6-5 to TRBJ1-1; D perhaps matches TRBD1 (6 bases). This CDR3 region has 15 residues. CDR1 MNHEY and CDR2 SVGAGI come from the germline V gene. V was trimmed by 6 bases and J by 6 bases, leaving 20 bases between them.

For this clone: The junction departs from the called germline gene at one end, perhaps through a read error. The gene calls are TRBV19 and TRBJ2-4; 13 nucleotides align to TRBD2. The CDR3 spans 14 residues. Germline CDR1 LNHDA, CDR2 SQIVND (reference sequence). The CDR3 loop reads CASSTTGTSGIGGF. The DNA of the CDR3 is TGTGCCAGTAGTACCACCGGGACTAGCGGGATAGGGGGGTTC. Supplemented by reference TRBV19 and TRBJ2-4, the full variable domain reads DGGITQSPKYLFRKEGQNVTLSCEQNLNHDAMYWYRQDPGQGLRLIYYSQIVNDFQKGDIAEGYSVSREKKESFPLTVTSAQKNPTAFYLCASSTTGTSGIGGFGAGTRLSVL.

V and J are TRBV7-9 and TRBJ1-3; no clear D. Germline loops: CDR1 SEHNR, CDR2 FQNEAQ (reference sequence). Between the trimmed V and J ends, which lost 6 bases and 4 bases, there was a span of 10 bases. This CDR3 region has 13 residues. As DNA, the CDR3 is TGTGCCAGCAGTTCCGGGTCAGGAAACACCATATATTTT. This translates into CASSSGSGNTIYF.

The chain combines TRBV9 with TRBJ2-5; D is unclear. Trimming took off 1 base at V and 1 base at J, with 8 bases between the two ends. There are 14 residues in the CDR3. Per the germline V gene, CDR1 is SGDLS and CDR2 is YYNGEE. CDR3 sequence (DNA): TGTGCCAGCAGCGTATGGGCAGCCCAAGAGACCCAGTACTTC. Translated: CASSVWAAQETQYF.

The rearrangement joins TRBV3-1 (or the pseudogene TRBV3-2) to TRBJ1-5; TRBD1 is a possible D gene (5 bases). The CDR3 totals 16 residues. Trimming shortened V by 3 bases and J by 6 bases, and 18 bases separated the two germline ends. Germline values: CDR1 LGHDT, CDR2 YNNKEL (reference sequence). The CDR3 DNA sequence: TGTGCCAGCAGCCAGAAAGGGGCATTTGGAGTTCAGCCCCAGCATTTT. Protein sequence: CASSQKGAFGVQPQHF.

The DNA for the CDR3 is TGTGCCAGCAGCCAAGATATTGCGACTGGATCCTACAATGAGCAGTTCTTC. Protein product: CASSQDIATGSYNEQFF. The rearrangement uses TRBV3-1 (or the pseudogene TRBV3-2) and TRBJ2-1; D not certain. Trimming removed 0 bases from V and 1 base from J, with 13 bases in between. This CDR3 contains 17 residues. CDR1 LGHDT and CDR2 YNNKEL come from the germline V gene (reference sequence).

This chain links TRBV11-1 with TRBJ2-7, with TRBD2 matching 8 bases. V lost 5 bases and J lost 2; bases outside the gene matches: 11. Germline V lookup: CDR1 SGHAT, CDR2 FQDESV (reference sequence). The length of the CDR3 is 16 residues. CDR3 loop: CASSPSTSGLPYEQYF. CDR3 nucleotides: TGTGCCAGCAGCCCCTCCACTAGCGGCCTTCCCTACGAGCAGTACTTC.

The V gene is TRBV7-2, the J gene TRBJ2-1; 7 nucleotides line up with TRBD2. CDR1 is SGHTA and CDR2 is FQGNSA in the germline V gene. There are 13 residues in the CDR3. V lost 0 bases and J lost 16; bases outside the gene matches: 9. CDR3 sequence reads: CASSLARAGVPFF. CDR3 in DNA: TGTGCCAGCAGCTTAGCGCGGGCGGGGGTCCCATTCTTC.